The clone carrying this T cell receptor (beta chain) came up a few times. The data stem from a study of human T cells and chemical hapten exposure. TCRdb redid the calling of the RACE reads with MiXCR, one entry per CDR3 protein. The data show 240,000 or so distinct CDR3 sequences, approximately 8.6% seen once. Time point described: pre-sensitization, week 0. Stated treatment: therapeutic diphenylcyclopropenone sensitization with weekly scalp DPC. The sequencing here drew on whole blood, taken in connection with sensitization to the hapten diphenylcyclopropenone (DPC). The sequence was obtained from a woman aged 40 to 49 with alopecia areata. Some clones in this sample may be carry-over from other donors' samples.

The CDR3 nucleotides read TGCAGCGTCCAGAGAACGGATTACACTGAAGCTTTCTTT. Translating gives CSVQRTDYTEAFF. The chain couples TRBV29-1 to TRBJ1-1; no clear D. There are 13 residues in the CDR3. Trimming removed 6 bases from V and 3 bases from J, with 14 bases in between. The germline V gene encodes CDR1 SQVTM and CDR2 ANQGSEA.